This TCR beta chain was captured in a study of T cell changes during pregnancy in multiple sclerosis. As for this clone: One end of the junction fails to match germline, which may point to a read error.

Only in-frame clones appear in the TCRdb table, and some are missing; sequencing was by immunoSEQ multiplex PCR. The sample has about 70,000 clones, 85% to 95% seen once. The CDR3 totals 13 residues. Germline V gene data show CDR1 as LNHNV and CDR2 as YYDKDF (reference sequence). Sequencing used CD8+ T cells from peripheral blood mononuclear cells, obtained in the third trimester of pregnancy. The rearrangement links TRBV15 to TRBJ2-7; maybe TRBD2 (6 bases). This TCR was recovered from a female donor in good health, enrolled as a control in a pregnancy study. CDR3 nucleotide sequence: TGTGCCACCAGCGGGGGGTTTTCCTCCGAGCAGTACTTC. Its translation is CATSGGFSSEQYF.